Sequencing of this T cell receptor (beta chain) was carried out in a study of blood T cell repertoires in COVID-19. Study overall: Sites across the United States, Italy and Spain contributed samples from acute and convalescent COVID-19. T cells, B-cell-depleted T cells, or PBMCs supplied cDNA or gDNA.

Per the authors' pipeline: Amplified reference gene primers provided the basis for estimating nucleated cell counts. Repertoires were generated with immunoSEQ multiplex PCR, while TCRdb's copy carries only in-frame clones and drops some. The V and J calls and the clone size are those of that table, but D and trimming were determined from the DNA. Of about 130,000 clones in the sample, about 85% were seen once. The CDR3 length is 15 residues. V was pared by 5 bases and J by 6 bases, with 14 bases between. Germline V gives CDR1 MDHEN, CDR2 SYDVKM. This clonotype was obtained from an elderly woman with acute or convalescent COVID-19. Input material: peripheral blood. The V gene is TRBV28, the J gene TRBJ1-6, with a weak D call TRBD1 (6 bases). CDR3 loop: CASSGTARGNSPLHF. CDR3 DNA: TGTGCCAGCAGTGGGACGGCCAGGGGTAATTCACCCCTCCACTTT.